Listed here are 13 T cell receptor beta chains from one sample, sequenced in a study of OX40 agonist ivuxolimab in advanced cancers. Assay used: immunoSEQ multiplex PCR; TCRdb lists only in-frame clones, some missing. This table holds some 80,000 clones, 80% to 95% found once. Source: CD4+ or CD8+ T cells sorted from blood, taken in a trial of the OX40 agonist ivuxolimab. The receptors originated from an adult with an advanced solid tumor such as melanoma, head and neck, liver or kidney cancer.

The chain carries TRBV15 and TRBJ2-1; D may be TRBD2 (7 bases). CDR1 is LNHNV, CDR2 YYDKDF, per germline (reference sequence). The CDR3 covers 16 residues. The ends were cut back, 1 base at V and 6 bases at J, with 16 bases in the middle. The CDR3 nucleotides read TGTGCCACCAGCAGAGTGACGGGGGGCGAGATCAATGAGCAGTTCTTC. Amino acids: CATSRVTGGEINEQFF.

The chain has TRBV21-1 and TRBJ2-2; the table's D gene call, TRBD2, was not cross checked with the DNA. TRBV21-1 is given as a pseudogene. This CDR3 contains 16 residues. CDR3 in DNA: TGTGCCAGCAGCAAAAGGAGTGCCGGTGAAACCGGGGAGCTGTTTTTT. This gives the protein CASSKRSAGETGELFF.

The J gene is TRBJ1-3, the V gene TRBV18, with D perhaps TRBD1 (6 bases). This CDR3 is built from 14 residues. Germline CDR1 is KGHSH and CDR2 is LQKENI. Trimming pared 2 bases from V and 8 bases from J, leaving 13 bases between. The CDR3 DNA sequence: TGTGCCAGCTCACCAGCGACAGGTTCGCACACCATATATTTT. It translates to CASSPATGSHTIYF.

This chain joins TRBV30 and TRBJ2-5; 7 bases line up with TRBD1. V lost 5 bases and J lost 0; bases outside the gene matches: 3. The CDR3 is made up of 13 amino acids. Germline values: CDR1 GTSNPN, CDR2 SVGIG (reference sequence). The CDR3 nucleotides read TGTGCCTGGGCAGGGGGTGACCAAGAGACCCAGTACTTC. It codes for CAWAGGDQETQYF.

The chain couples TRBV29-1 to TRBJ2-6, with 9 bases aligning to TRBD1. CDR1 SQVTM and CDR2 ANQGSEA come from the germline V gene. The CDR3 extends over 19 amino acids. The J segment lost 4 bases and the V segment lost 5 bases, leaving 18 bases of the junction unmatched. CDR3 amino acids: CSVNKTPGTGICGANVLTF. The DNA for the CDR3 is TGCAGCGTTAACAAAACTCCCGGGACAGGGATATGCGGGGCCAACGTCCTGACTTTC.

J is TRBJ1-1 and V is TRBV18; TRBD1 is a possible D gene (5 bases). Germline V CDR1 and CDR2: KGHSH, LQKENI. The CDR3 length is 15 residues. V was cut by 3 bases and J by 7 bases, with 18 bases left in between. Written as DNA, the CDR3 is TGTGCCAGCTCACCTACAGGCGGTGGGCAAGATGAAGCTTTCTTT. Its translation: CASSPTGGGQDEAFF.

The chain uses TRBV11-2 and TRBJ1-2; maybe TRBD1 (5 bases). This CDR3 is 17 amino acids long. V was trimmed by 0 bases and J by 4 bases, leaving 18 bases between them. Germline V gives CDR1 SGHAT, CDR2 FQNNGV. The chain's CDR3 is CASSLDWGRRGSYGYTF. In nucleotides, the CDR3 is TGTGCCAGCAGCTTAGACTGGGGGAGGAGGGGTAGCTATGGCTACACCTTC.

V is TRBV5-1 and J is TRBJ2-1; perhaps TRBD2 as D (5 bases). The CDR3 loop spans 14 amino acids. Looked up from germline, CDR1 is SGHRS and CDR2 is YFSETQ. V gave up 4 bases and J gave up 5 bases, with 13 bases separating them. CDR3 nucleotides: TGCGCCAGCAGCGGAAGCGGAATGGACAATGAGCAGTTCTTC. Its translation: CASSGSGMDNEQFF.

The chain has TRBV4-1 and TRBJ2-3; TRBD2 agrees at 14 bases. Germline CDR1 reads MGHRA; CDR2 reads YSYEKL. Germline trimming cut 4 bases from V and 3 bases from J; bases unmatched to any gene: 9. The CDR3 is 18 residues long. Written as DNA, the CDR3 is TGCGCCAGCAGCCCCCAGGCGGGACTAGCGGGGGCAACAGATACGCAGTATTTT. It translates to CASSPQAGLAGATDTQYF.

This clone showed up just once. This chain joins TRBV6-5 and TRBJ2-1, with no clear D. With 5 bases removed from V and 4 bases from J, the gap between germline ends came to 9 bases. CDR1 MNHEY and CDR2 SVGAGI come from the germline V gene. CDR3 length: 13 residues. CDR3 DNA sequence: TGTGCCAGCAGTGTGAAGGGTTACAATGAGCAGTTCTTC. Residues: CASSVKGYNEQFF.

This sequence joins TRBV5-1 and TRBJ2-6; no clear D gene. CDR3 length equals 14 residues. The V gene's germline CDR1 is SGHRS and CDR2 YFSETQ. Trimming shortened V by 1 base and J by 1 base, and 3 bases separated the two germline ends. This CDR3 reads CASSLLSGANVLTF. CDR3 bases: TGCGCCAGCAGCTTGTTATCTGGGGCCAACGTCCTGACTTTC.

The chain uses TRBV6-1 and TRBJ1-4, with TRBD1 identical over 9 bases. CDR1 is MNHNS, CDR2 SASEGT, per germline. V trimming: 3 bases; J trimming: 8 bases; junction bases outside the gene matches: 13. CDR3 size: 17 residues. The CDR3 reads CASSDPGQGRRVEKLFF. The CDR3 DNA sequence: TGTGCCAGCAGTGATCCGGGACAGGGTAGGAGGGTCGAAAAACTGTTTTTT.

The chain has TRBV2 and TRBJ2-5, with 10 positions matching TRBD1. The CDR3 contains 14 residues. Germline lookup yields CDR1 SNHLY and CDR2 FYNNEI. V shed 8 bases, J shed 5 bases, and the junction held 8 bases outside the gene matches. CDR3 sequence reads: CASSSDRGSETQYF. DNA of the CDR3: TGTGCCAGCTCTTCGGACAGGGGGAGTGAGACCCAGTACTTC.